This T cell receptor (beta chain) was identified in a study of cytomegalovirus exposure and HLA in healthy donors. Points on this clone: The antigen is not known.

60 Vbeta and 13 Jbeta primers were used in PCR. Profiling relied on immunoSEQ multiplex PCR, and the TCRdb table lists in-frame clones only, not all of them. The table lists 90,000 to 100,000 clones, about 77% of them singletons, with around 5.3% in the top ten. The CDR3 contains 15 residues. V gave up 7 bases and J gave up 10 bases, with 20 bases separating them. Germline V gene sequence: CDR1 MGHDK, CDR2 SYGVNS. General study results and limits: Common viral pathogens were later found to be apparently linked to several of the most significant clusters. Presence/absence analyses took donor sequencing depth as roughly uniform. The study found most TCR sequences rare, yet found some public TCRs in many donors. Excluded: some indistinguishable V segments such as TRBV6-2 and TRBV6-3.

The chain is built from TRBV25-1 and TRBJ1-6; D is perhaps TRBD1 (5 bases). This receptor was obtained from a woman aged 40-49 years in good health and CMV-seronegative. Sequencing used PBMCs. DNA of the CDR3: TGTGCCAGCACCCTAGGGGCGACCGGGGGGTCACCCCTCCACTTT. Translation gives CASTLGATGGSPLHF.